A selection of T cell receptor beta chains follows, all from one sample in a study of blood T cell repertoires in COVID-19. Assay: immunoSEQ multiplex PCR; the TCRdb copy retains only in-frame clones and omits some. The sample includes more than 200,000 clones, about 87% of them seen just once. Specimen: peripheral blood. All receptors derive from a man between 65 and 85 years old with acute or convalescent COVID-19. The CDR3 runs from the conserved cysteine through the conserved F or W. Fields, in order: D gene, clone size, J gene, V gene, CDR3 protein, CDR3 DNA. D genes are given only for firm matches. For some rows the clone size is stated as once, few or many, or as a class when expanded; others skip it.

d_gene: NA
abundance: NA
j_gene: TRBJ1-1
v_gene: TRBV5-1
CDR3aa: CASSLWTLNTEAFF
CDR3nt: TGCGCCAGCAGCTTGTGGACTTTGAACACTGAAGCTTTCTTT

d_gene: NA
abundance: NA
j_gene: TRBJ1-6
v_gene: TRBV10-3
CDR3aa: CAIRIAYNSPLHF
CDR3nt: TGTGCCATCAGGATAGCCTATAATTCACCCCTCCACTTT

d_gene: TRBD1
abundance: NA
j_gene: TRBJ2-5
v_gene: TRBV28
CDR3aa: CASSSGQEETQYF
CDR3nt: TGTGCCAGCAGTTCTGGACAGGAAGAGACCCAGTACTTC

d_gene: TRBD1
abundance: few
j_gene: TRBJ2-1
v_gene: TRBV7-3
CDR3aa: CASSLTDRGGQFF
CDR3nt: TGTGCCAGCAGCTTAACTGACAGGGGAGGTCAGTTCTTC

d_gene: NA
abundance: NA
j_gene: TRBJ1-4
v_gene: TRBV12-5
CDR3aa: CASGPGGTNEKLFF
CDR3nt: TGTGCTAGTGGTCCCGGAGGCACTAATGAAAAACTGTTTTTT

d_gene: NA
abundance: NA
j_gene: TRBJ1-1
v_gene: TRBV28
CDR3aa: CASSAYRQRNTEAFF
CDR3nt: TGTGCCAGCAGTGCCTATAGACAGAGAAACACTGAAGCTTTCTTT

d_gene: NA
abundance: NA
j_gene: TRBJ2-5
v_gene: TRBV30
CDR3aa: CAWSGGLGETQYF
CDR3nt: TGTGCCTGGAGTGGGGGGCTCGGCGAGACCCAGTACTTC

d_gene: TRBD1
abundance: once
j_gene: TRBJ1-1
v_gene: TRBV4-1
CDR3aa: CASSQGWGQGVMVTEAFF
CDR3nt: TGCGCCAGCAGCCAAGGATGGGGACAGGGGGTGATGGTCACTGAAGCTTTCTTT

d_gene: TRBD1
abundance: NA
j_gene: TRBJ1-6
v_gene: TRBV28
CDR3aa: CASSNTGGSPLHF
CDR3nt: TGTGCCAGCAGTAACACAGGGGGTTCACCCCTCCACTTT

d_gene: NA
abundance: NA
j_gene: TRBJ1-4
v_gene: TRBV29-1
CDR3aa: CSVEPVSEKLFF
CDR3nt: TGCAGCGTTGAGCCAGTCAGTGAAAAACTGTTTTTT

d_gene: NA
abundance: NA
j_gene: TRBJ1-2
v_gene: TRBV28
CDR3aa: CASSLPGGIGDTLYGYTF
CDR3nt: TGTGCCAGCAGTTTACCAGGAGGTATTGGGGACACCCTTTATGGCTACACCTTC

d_gene: NA
abundance: NA
j_gene: TRBJ2-7
v_gene: TRBV7-2
CDR3aa: CASSLGGTGSYEQYF
CDR3nt: TGTGCCAGCAGCTTAGGGGGTACAGGTTCCTACGAGCAGTACTTC

d_gene: NA
abundance: NA
j_gene: TRBJ1-6
v_gene: TRBV3-1/TRBV3-2
CDR3aa: CASSQAVAPLHF
CDR3nt: TGTGCCAGCAGCCAGGCGGTAGCACCCCTCCACTTT

d_gene: TRBD1
abundance: NA
j_gene: TRBJ2-7
v_gene: TRBV19
CDR3aa: CASSAGQGSYEQYF
CDR3nt: TGTGCCAGTAGTGCGGGACAGGGGTCCTACGAGCAGTACTTC

d_gene: NA
abundance: NA
j_gene: TRBJ1-5
v_gene: TRBV9
CDR3aa: CASSVGRHQPQHF
CDR3nt: TGTGCCAGCAGCGTGGGGAGGCATCAGCCCCAGCATTTT

d_gene: NA
abundance: NA
j_gene: TRBJ2-5
v_gene: TRBV5-4
CDR3aa: CASSLPPEETQYF
CDR3nt: TGTGCCAGCAGCTTGCCTCCGGAGGAGACCCAGTACTTC

d_gene: TRBD1
abundance: NA
j_gene: TRBJ1-5
v_gene: TRBV6-2/TRBV6-3
CDR3aa: CASSYSRTGTLNQPQHF
CDR3nt: TGTGCCAGCAGTTACAGTCGGACAGGGACTCTCAATCAGCCCCAGCATTTT

d_gene: NA
abundance: NA
j_gene: TRBJ1-1
v_gene: TRBV29-1
CDR3aa: CSAKVGATEAFF
CDR3nt: TGCAGCGCAAAAGTTGGGGCCACTGAAGCTTTCTTT

d_gene: TRBD2
abundance: NA
j_gene: TRBJ2-1
v_gene: TRBV7-2
CDR3aa: CASSLVLGGRVEQFF
CDR3nt: TGTGCCAGCAGCTTAGTCCTTGGCGGGAGGGTTGAGCAGTTCTTC

d_gene: NA
abundance: once
j_gene: TRBJ1-6
v_gene: TRBV12-3/TRBV12-4
CDR3aa: CASRGADNSPLHF
CDR3nt: TGTGCCAGCAGGGGAGCCGATAATTCACCCCTCCACTTT

d_gene: TRBD1
abundance: NA
j_gene: TRBJ2-3
v_gene: TRBV2
CDR3aa: CASKQGARTQYF
CDR3nt: TGTGCCAGCAAACAGGGGGCACGGACGCAGTATTTT

d_gene: TRBD1
abundance: NA
j_gene: TRBJ1-2
v_gene: TRBV12-5
CDR3aa: CASGPGTVYGYTF
CDR3nt: TGTGCTAGTGGTCCCGGGACAGTTTATGGCTACACCTTC

d_gene: NA
abundance: NA
j_gene: TRBJ1-5
v_gene: TRBV5-1
CDR3aa: CASSTDTAQPQHF
CDR3nt: TGCGCCAGCAGCACGGACACCGCACAGCCCCAGCATTTT

d_gene: NA
abundance: NA
j_gene: TRBJ1-4
v_gene: TRBV2
CDR3aa: CASSEFRDRTSGGKLFF
CDR3nt: TGTGCCAGCAGTGAATTTCGAGACAGAACATCCGGGGGAAAACTGTTTTTT

d_gene: NA
abundance: once
j_gene: TRBJ1-5
v_gene: TRBV4-3
CDR3aa: CASSQDLTASSNQPQHF
CDR3nt: TGCGCCAGCAGCCAAGATCTAACAGCCAGTAGCAATCAGCCCCAGCATTTT

d_gene: NA
abundance: once
j_gene: TRBJ1-2
v_gene: TRBV28
CDR3aa: CASSPGTQNYGYTF
CDR3nt: TGTGCCAGCAGTCCCGGGACACAAAACTATGGCTACACCTTC

d_gene: NA
abundance: NA
j_gene: TRBJ2-1
v_gene: TRBV15
CDR3aa: CATSRDRVRDYNEQFF
CDR3nt: TGTGCCACCAGCAGAGATCGGGTCAGAGACTACAATGAGCAGTTCTTC

d_gene: NA
abundance: NA
j_gene: TRBJ2-1
v_gene: TRBV7-2
CDR3aa: CASSLSGPLNEQFF
CDR3nt: TGTGCCAGCAGCTTAAGCGGGCCTCTCAATGAGCAGTTCTTC

d_gene: NA
abundance: once
j_gene: TRBJ2-7
v_gene: TRBV29-1
CDR3aa: CSVQFSSYEQYF
CDR3nt: TGCAGCGTACAGTTCTCCTCCTACGAGCAGTACTTC

d_gene: TRBD1
abundance: NA
j_gene: TRBJ2-3
v_gene: TRBV4-1
CDR3aa: CASSLDGQGGSADTQYF
CDR3nt: TGCGCCAGCAGCCTTGATGGACAGGGGGGTTCAGCAGATACGCAGTATTTT

d_gene: NA
abundance: NA
j_gene: TRBJ2-6
v_gene: TRBV29-1
CDR3aa: CSARGDEGANVLTF
CDR3nt: TGCAGCGCCCGCGGGGATGAGGGGGCCAACGTCCTGACTTTC

d_gene: TRBD1
abundance: few
j_gene: TRBJ1-4
v_gene: TRBV18
CDR3aa: CASSPDRAEKLFF
CDR3nt: TGTGCCAGCTCACCGGACAGGGCCGAAAAACTGTTTTTT

d_gene: TRBD1
abundance: NA
j_gene: TRBJ1-3
v_gene: TRBV11-2
CDR3aa: CASSWTGPGNTIYF
CDR3nt: TGTGCCAGCTCCTGGACAGGGCCTGGAAACACCATATATTTT

d_gene: NA
abundance: few
j_gene: TRBJ2-1
v_gene: TRBV27
CDR3aa: CASSLYPFPGRDYNEQFF
CDR3nt: TGTGCCAGCAGTTTATACCCTTTCCCAGGCCGGGACTACAATGAGCAGTTCTTC

d_gene: NA
abundance: NA
j_gene: TRBJ1-5
v_gene: TRBV12-3/TRBV12-4
CDR3aa: CASRKSNQPQHF
CDR3nt: TGTGCCAGCAGAAAATCGAATCAGCCCCAGCATTTT

d_gene: NA
abundance: NA
j_gene: TRBJ1-5
v_gene: TRBV3-1/TRBV3-2
CDR3aa: CASSLQTVAQPQHF
CDR3nt: TGTGCCAGCAGCCTCCAGACAGTCGCCCAGCCCCAGCATTTT

d_gene: TRBD1
abundance: NA
j_gene: TRBJ1-1
v_gene: TRBV15
CDR3aa: CATSPDRSDTEAFF
CDR3nt: TGTGCCACGAGCCCGGACAGGTCGGACACTGAAGCTTTCTTT

d_gene: NA
abundance: NA
j_gene: TRBJ2-1
v_gene: TRBV24-1
CDR3aa: CATSDQTRAYEQFF
CDR3nt: TGTGCCACCAGTGATCAGACTAGGGCCTATGAGCAGTTCTTC

d_gene: TRBD2
abundance: NA
j_gene: TRBJ2-7
v_gene: TRBV7-9
CDR3aa: CASSPQAGTAEQYF
CDR3nt: TGTGCCAGCAGCCCCCAAGCGGGGACGGCCGAGCAGTACTTC

d_gene: NA
abundance: NA
j_gene: TRBJ2-3
v_gene: TRBV7-9
CDR3aa: CASSLVILKPGKDTQYF
CDR3nt: TGTGCCAGCAGCTTAGTTATACTCAAACCGGGGAAGGATACGCAGTATTTT

d_gene: TRBD2
abundance: NA
j_gene: TRBJ2-2
v_gene: TRBV19
CDR3aa: CASSPLAGTGELFF
CDR3nt: TGTGCCAGTAGTCCCCTAGCGGGGACCGGGGAGCTGTTTTTT

d_gene: TRBD2
abundance: NA
j_gene: TRBJ2-3
v_gene: TRBV7-9
CDR3aa: CASSLGASGSTDTQYF
CDR3nt: TGTGCCAGCAGCTTAGGCGCTAGCGGGAGCACAGATACGCAGTATTTT

d_gene: TRBD1
abundance: NA
j_gene: TRBJ2-7
v_gene: TRBV5-1
CDR3aa: CASSLDGQGYDEQYF
CDR3nt: TGCGCCAGCAGCTTGGATGGACAGGGTTACGACGAGCAGTACTTC